The clone carrying this T cell receptor (beta chain) came up once. This sample was taken from a study of blood T cell repertoires in COVID-19. Study context: Samples representing acute and convalescent COVID-19 were sourced from the United States, Italy and Spain. Nucleic acid was either cDNA or gDNA, and it came from T cells, B-cell-depleted T cells, or PBMCs.

In the study's own analysis: Reference gene primer amplification in the assay estimated nucleated cell counts. The assay was immunoSEQ multiplex PCR, and TCRdb's table has in-frame clones only and misses some. From that table come the V and J calls and clone size; the DNA was used to work out D and trimming. The sample has more than 85,000 clones, around 83% seen once. The V gene lost 3 bases and the J gene lost 0 bases, with 9 bases spanning the gap. CDR3 length: 16 residues. In germline, CDR1 is SNHLY, CDR2 FYNNEI. The chain carries TRBV2 and TRBJ2-6; D perhaps matches TRBD2 (5 bases). The sequencing input was peripheral blood. The clonotype was recovered from a man in his 60s with acute or convalescent COVID-19. Written as DNA, the CDR3 is TGTGCCAGCAGTGAGTCGGGATACTCTGGGGCCAACGTCCTGACTTTC. Protein product: CASSESGYSGANVLTF. The variable domain in full, completed from reference TRBV2 and TRBJ2-6, reads EPEVTQTPSHQVTQMGQEVILRCVPISNHLYFYWYRQILGQKVEFLVSFYNNEISEKSEIFDDQFSVERPDGSNFTLKIRSTKLEDSAMYFCASSESGYSGANVLTFGAGSRLTVL.